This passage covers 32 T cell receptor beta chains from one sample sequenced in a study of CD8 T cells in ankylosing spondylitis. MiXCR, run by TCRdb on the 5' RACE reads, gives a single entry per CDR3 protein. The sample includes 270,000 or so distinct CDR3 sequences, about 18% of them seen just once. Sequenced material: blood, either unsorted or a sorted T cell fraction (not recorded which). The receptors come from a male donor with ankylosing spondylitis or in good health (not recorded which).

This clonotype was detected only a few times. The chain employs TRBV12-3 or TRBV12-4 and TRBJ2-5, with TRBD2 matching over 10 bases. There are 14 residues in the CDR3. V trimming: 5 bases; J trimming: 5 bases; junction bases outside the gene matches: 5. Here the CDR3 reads CASSPSGSWETQYF. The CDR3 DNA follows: TGTGCCAGCAGTCCTAGCGGGAGTTGGGAGACCCAGTACTTC.

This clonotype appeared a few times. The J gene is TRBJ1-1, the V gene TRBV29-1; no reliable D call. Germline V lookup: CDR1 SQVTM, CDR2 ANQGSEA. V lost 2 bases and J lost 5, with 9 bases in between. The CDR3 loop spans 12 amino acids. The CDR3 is CSVESGITEAFF. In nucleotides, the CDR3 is TGCAGCGTTGAATCGGGGATAACTGAAGCTTTCTTT.

DNA for the CDR3: TGTGCCAGCAGCTTAGGCGGTTTTGAGCAGTTCTTC. As protein: CASSLGGFEQFF. This chain uses TRBV7-9 with TRBJ2-1, with D unresolved. The germline V gene encodes CDR1 SEHNR and CDR2 FQNEAQ (reference sequence). The CDR3 runs 12 residues. V was cut by 1 base and J by 9 bases, with 7 bases left in between.

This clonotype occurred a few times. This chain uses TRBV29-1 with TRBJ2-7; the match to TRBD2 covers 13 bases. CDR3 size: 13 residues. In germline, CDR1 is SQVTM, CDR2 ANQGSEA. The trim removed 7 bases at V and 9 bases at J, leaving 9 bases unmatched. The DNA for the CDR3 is TGCAGCGCCCTCGGGACTAGCGGGAATGGGCAGTACTTC. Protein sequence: CSALGTSGNGQYF.

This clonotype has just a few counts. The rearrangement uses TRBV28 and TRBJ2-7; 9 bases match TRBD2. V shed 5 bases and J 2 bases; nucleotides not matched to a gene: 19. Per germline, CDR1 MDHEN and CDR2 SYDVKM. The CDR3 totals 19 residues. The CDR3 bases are TGTGCCAGCAGTCTCCAACTCCCTGAGACTAGCGGCGACCCCTACGAGCAGTACTTC. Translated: CASSLQLPETSGDPYEQYF.

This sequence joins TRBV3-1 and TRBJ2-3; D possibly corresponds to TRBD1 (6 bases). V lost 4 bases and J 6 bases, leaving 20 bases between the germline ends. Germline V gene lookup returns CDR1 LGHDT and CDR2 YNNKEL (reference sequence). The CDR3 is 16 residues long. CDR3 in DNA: TGTGCCAGCAGCCCCGTACAGGGTATGATGGGGGATACGCAGTATTTT. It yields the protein CASSPVQGMMGDTQYF.

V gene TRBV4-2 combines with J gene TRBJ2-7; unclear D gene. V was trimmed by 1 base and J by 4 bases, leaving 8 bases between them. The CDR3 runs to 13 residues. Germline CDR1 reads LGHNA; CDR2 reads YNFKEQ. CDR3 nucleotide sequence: TGTGCCAGCAGCCAAGTTGAGAATTACGAGCAGTACTTC. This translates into CASSQVENYEQYF.

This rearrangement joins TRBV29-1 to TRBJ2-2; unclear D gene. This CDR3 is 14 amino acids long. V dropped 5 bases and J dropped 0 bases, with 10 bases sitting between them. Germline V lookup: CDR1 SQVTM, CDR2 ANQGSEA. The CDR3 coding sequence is TGCAGCGTTCTTGGACCTTCGAACACCGGGGAGCTGTTTTTT. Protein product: CSVLGPSNTGELFF.

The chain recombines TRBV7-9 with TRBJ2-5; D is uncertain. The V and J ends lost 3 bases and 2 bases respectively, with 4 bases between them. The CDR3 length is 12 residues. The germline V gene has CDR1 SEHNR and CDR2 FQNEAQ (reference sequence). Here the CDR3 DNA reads TGTGCCAGCAGCTTGTTTCAAGAGACCCAGTACTTC. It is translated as CASSLFQETQYF. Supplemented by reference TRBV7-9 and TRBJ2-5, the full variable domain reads DTGVSQNPRHKITKRGQNVTFRCDPISEHNRLYWYRQTLGQGPEFLTYFQNEAQLEKSRLLSDRFSAERPKGSFSTLEIQRTEQGDSAMYLCASSLFQETQYFGPGTRLLVL.

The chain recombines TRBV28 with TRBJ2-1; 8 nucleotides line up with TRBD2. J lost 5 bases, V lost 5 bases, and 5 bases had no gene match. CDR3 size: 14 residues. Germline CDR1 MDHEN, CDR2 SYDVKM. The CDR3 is CASSRLALNNEQFF. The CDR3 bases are TGTGCCAGCAGTAGACTAGCGCTCAACAATGAGCAGTTCTTC.

CDR3 in DNA: TGCGCCAGCAGCCTTAGCGTTAAGACCTACGAGCAGTACTTC. It is translated as CASSLSVKTYEQYF. The chain combines TRBV4-1 with TRBJ2-7; weak D call: TRBD2 (5 bases). The CDR3 extends over 14 amino acids. Trimming stripped 4 bases from V and 2 bases from J, with 12 bases between. CDR1 and CDR2 (germline): MGHRA, YSYEKL.

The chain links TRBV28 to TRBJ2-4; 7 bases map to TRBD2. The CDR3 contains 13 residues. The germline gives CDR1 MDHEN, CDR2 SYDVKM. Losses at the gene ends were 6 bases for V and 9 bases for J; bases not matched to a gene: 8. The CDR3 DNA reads TGTGCCAGCAGCCCCCTGGGAGGGCTCATTCAGTACTTC. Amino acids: CASSPLGGLIQYF.

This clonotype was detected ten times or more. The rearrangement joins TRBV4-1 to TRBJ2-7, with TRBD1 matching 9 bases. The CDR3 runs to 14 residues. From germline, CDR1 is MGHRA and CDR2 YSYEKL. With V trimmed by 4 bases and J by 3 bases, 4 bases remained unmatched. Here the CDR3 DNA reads TGCGCCAGCAGCCCAGGACAGGGGAGCTACGAGCAGTACTTC. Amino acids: CASSPGQGSYEQYF.

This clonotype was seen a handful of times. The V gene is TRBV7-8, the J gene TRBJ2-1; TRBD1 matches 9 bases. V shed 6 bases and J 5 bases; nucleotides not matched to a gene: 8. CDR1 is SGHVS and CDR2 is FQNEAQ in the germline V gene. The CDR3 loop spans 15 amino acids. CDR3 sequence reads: CASSPSGQGNNEQFF. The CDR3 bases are TGTGCCAGCAGTCCATCGGGACAGGGAAACAATGAGCAGTTCTTC. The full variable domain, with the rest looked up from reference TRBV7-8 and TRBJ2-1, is GAGVSQSPRYKVAKRGQDVALRCDPISGHVSLFWYQQALGQGPEFLTYFQNEAQLDKSGLPSDRFFAERPEGSVSTLKIQRTQQEDSAVYLCASSPSGQGNNEQFFGPGTRLTVL.

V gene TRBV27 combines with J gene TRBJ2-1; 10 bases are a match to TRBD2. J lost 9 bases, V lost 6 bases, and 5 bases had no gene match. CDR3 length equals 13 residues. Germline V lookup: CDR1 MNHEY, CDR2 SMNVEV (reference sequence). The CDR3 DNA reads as TGTGCCAGCAGCACCTTAGCGGGAGGTGAGCAGTTCTTC. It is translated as CASSTLAGGEQFF.

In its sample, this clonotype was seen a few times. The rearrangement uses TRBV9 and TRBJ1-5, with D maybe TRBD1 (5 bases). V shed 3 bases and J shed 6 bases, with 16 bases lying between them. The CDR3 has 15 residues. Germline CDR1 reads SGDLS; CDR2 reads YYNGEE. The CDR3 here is CASSARGEGVQPQHF. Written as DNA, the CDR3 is TGTGCCAGCAGCGCGAGAGGGGAAGGAGTTCAGCCCCAGCATTTT.

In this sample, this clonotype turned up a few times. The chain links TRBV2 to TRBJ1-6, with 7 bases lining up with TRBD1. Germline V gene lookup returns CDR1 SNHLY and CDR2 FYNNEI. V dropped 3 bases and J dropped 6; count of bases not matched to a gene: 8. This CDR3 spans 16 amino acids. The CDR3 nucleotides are TGTGCCAGCAGTGATGCCCGGGACAGCATTAATTCACCCCTCCACTTT. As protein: CASSDARDSINSPLHF. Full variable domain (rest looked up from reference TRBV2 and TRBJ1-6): EPEVTQTPSHQVTQMGQEVILRCVPISNHLYFYWYRQILGQKVEFLVSFYNNEISEKSEIFDDQFSVERPDGSNFTLKIRSTKLEDSAMYFCASSDARDSINSPLHFGNGTRLTVT.

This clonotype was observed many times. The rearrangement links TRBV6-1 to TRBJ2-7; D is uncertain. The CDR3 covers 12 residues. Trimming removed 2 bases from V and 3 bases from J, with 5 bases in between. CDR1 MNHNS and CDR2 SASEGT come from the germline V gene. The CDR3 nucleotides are TGTGCCAGCAGTGAACACAACTACGAGCAGTACTTC. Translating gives CASSEHNYEQYF.

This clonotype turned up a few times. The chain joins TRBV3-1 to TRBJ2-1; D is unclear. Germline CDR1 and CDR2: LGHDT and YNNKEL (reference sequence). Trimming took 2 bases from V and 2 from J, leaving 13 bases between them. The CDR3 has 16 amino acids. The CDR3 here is CASSQIRKDPYNEQFF. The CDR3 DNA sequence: TGTGCCAGCAGCCAAATCCGGAAAGACCCCTACAATGAGCAGTTCTTC.

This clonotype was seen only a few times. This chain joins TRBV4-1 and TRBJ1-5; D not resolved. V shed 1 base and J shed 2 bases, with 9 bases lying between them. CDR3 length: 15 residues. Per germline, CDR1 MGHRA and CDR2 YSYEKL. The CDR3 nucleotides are TGCGCCAGCAGCCAAGTTACGAGGGGCAATCAGCCCCAGCATTTT. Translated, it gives CASSQVTRGNQPQHF.

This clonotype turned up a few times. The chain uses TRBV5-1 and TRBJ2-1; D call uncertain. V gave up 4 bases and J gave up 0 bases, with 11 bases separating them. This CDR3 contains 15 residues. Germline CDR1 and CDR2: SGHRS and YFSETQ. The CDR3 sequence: CASSPWLSSYNEQFF. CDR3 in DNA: TGCGCCAGCAGCCCATGGCTCAGCTCCTACAATGAGCAGTTCTTC.

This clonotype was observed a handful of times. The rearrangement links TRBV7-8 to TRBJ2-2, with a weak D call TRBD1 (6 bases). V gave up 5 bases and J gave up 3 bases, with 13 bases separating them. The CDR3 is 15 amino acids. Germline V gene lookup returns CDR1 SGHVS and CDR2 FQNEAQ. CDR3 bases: TGTGCCAGCAGCCCACCCACAGGGTACACCGGGGAGCTGTTTTTT. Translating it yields CASSPPTGYTGELFF.

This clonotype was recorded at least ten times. CDR3 in amino acids: CSVPKTRTGSSYNEQFF. CDR3 DNA: TGCAGCGTCCCAAAGACCCGAACAGGTAGCTCCTACAATGAGCAGTTCTTC. The V and J genes are TRBV29-1 and TRBJ2-1, with D perhaps TRBD1 (5 bases). The CDR3 extends over 17 amino acids. Germline loops: CDR1 SQVTM, CDR2 ANQGSEA. The V and J ends lost 6 bases and 0 bases respectively, with 21 bases between them.

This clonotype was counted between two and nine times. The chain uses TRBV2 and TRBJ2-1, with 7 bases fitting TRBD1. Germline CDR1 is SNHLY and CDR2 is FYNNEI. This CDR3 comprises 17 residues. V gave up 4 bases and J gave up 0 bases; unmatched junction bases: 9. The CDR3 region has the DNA TGTGCCAGCAGTGGACAGGGAGCCATAAGCTCCTACAATGAGCAGTTCTTC. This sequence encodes CASSGQGAISSYNEQFF.

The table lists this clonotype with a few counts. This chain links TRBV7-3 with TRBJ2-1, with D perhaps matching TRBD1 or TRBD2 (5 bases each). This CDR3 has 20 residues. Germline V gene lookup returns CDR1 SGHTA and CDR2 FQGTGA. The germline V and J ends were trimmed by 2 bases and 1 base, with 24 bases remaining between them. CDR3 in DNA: TGTGCCAGCAGCTTAGGCCCCGGGACGAGCGATCGAAGGTCCTACAATGAGCAGTTCTTC. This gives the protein CASSLGPGTSDRRSYNEQFF.

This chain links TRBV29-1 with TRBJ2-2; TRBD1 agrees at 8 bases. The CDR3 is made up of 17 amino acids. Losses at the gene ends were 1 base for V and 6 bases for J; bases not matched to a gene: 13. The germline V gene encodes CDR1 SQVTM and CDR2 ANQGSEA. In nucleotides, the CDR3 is TGCAGCGTTGAAGTTGGCTTCCAGGGGGCGGGCTCCGGGGAGCTGTTTTTT. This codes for CSVEVGFQGAGSGELFF.

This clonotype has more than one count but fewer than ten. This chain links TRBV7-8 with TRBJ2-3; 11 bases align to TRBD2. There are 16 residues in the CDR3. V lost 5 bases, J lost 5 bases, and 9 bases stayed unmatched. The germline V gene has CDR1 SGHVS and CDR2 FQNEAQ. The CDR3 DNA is TGTGCCAGCAGCATTCATAGCGGGAGGGCCAAAGATACGCAGTATTTT. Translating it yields CASSIHSGRAKDTQYF.

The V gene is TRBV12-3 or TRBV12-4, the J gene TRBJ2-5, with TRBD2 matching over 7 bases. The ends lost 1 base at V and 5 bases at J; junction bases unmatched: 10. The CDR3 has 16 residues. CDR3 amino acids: CASSLVPPGGVETQYF. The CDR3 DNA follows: TGTGCCAGCAGTTTAGTCCCCCCGGGAGGTGTGGAGACCCAGTACTTC.

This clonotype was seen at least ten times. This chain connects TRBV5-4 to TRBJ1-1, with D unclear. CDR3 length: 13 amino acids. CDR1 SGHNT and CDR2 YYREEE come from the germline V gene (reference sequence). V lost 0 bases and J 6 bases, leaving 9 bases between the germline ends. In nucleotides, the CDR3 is TGTGCCAGCAGCTTGGGGGGAGGCCCTGAAGCTTTCTTT. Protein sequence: CASSLGGGPEAFF. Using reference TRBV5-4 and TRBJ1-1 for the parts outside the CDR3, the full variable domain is ETGVTQSPTHLIKTRGQQVTLRCSSQSGHNTVSWYQQALGQGPQFIFQYYREEENGRGNFPPRFSGLQFPNYSSELNVNALELDDSALYLCASSLGGGPEAFFGQGTRLTVV.

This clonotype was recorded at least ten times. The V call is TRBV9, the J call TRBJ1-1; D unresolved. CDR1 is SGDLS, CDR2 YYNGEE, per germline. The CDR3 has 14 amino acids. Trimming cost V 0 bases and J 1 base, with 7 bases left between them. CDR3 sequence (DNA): TGTGCCAGCAGCGTAGGAAGGGCGAACACTGAAGCTTTCTTT. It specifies CASSVGRANTEAFF.

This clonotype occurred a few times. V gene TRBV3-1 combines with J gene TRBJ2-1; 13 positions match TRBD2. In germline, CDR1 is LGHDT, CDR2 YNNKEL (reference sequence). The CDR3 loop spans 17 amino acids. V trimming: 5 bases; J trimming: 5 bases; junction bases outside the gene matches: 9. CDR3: CASSSQPGLAGNNEQFF. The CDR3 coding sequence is TGTGCCAGCAGCTCCCAACCGGGACTAGCGGGAAACAATGAGCAGTTCTTC.

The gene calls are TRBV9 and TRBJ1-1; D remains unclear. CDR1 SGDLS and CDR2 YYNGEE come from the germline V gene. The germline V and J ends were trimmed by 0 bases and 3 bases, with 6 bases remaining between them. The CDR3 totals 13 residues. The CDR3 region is CASSVDEDTEAFF. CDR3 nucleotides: TGTGCCAGCAGCGTAGATGAGGACACTGAAGCTTTCTTT.